Below, 10 T cell receptor beta chains from the same sample are listed, as sequenced in a study of CD8+ T cells in alopecia areata. TCR sequencing used cDNA made by reverse transcription of extracted RNA. Profiled with immunoSEQ multiplex PCR; TCRdb holds only in-frame clones, not every one. The table lists more than 110,000 clones, around 58% of them singletons. Sequences were derived from CD4+ T cells sorted from blood, sampled at week 0. These receptors were taken from a human donor with alopecia areata.

This chain uses TRBV27 with TRBJ1-5; D perhaps matches TRBD1 (5 bases). Trimming removed 5 bases at V and 4 bases at J, with 9 bases between. The V gene's germline CDR1 is MNHEY and CDR2 SMNVEV (reference sequence). The CDR3 spans 13 residues. The CDR3 region is CASSRRENQPQHF. The DNA of the CDR3 is TGTGCCAGCAGTCGCAGGGAAAATCAGCCCCAGCATTTT.

V is TRBV9 and J is TRBJ2-3; no clear D gene. The CDR3 spans 10 residues. Germline V gene sequence: CDR1 SGDLS, CDR2 YYNGEE. The germline V and J ends were trimmed by 6 bases and 6 bases, with 5 bases remaining between them. The CDR3 coding sequence is TGTGCCAGCAACACGGATACGCAGTATTTT. It specifies CASNTDTQYF.

Only a few counts were recorded for this clone. The chain is built from TRBV19 and TRBJ1-2; 9 nucleotides agree with TRBD1. CDR1 is LNHDA and CDR2 is SQIVND in the germline V gene (reference sequence). This CDR3 is 12 amino acids long. Trimming cost V 9 bases and J 7 bases; bases outside gene matches: 6. The CDR3 is CASTGTGTGYTF. The CDR3 DNA is TGTGCCAGCACCGGGACAGGGACTGGCTACACCTTC.

This chain connects TRBV9 to TRBJ1-2; D is possibly TRBD1 (5 bases). Trimming left V 0 bases short and J 6 bases short, with 12 bases between. Per the germline V gene, CDR1 is SGDLS and CDR2 is YYNGEE. The CDR3 consists of 14 residues. CDR3: CASSVGDLRHGYTF. CDR3 nucleotide sequence: TGTGCCAGCAGCGTAGGGGACCTCAGGCATGGCTACACCTTC.

The chain employs TRBV9 and TRBJ1-5; unclear D gene. The CDR3 contains 15 residues. Trimming took off 0 bases at V and 3 bases at J, with 10 bases between the two ends. The germline CDR1 and CDR2 sequences are SGDLS and YYNGEE. The CDR3 region is CASSVGAGLNQPQHF. The CDR3, as DNA: TGTGCCAGCAGCGTAGGGGCAGGCCTCAATCAGCCCCAGCATTTT.

The sample holds a few counts of this clone. The chain carries TRBV30 and TRBJ1-5; no clear D. Between the trimmed V and J ends, which lost 0 bases and 6 bases, there was a span of 15 bases. Germline V CDR1 and CDR2: GTSNPN, SVGIG (reference sequence). The CDR3 is 15 amino acids. CDR3 residues: CAWSVSGYGGQPQHF. As DNA, the CDR3 is TGTGCCTGGAGTGTATCGGGGTATGGAGGTCAGCCCCAGCATTTT.

The CDR3 region is CASSLSGHSNQPQHF. For the CDR3, the DNA is TGTGCCAGCAGCTTATCAGGGCATAGCAATCAGCCCCAGCATTTT. V is TRBV7-2 and J is TRBJ1-5; D may be TRBD1 (5 bases). The germline CDR1 and CDR2 sequences are SGHTA and FQGNSA. V was clipped by 2 bases and J by 0 bases, with 8 bases between them. CDR3 size: 15 residues.

This chain links TRBV6-5 with TRBJ1-1, with D perhaps TRBD1 (6 bases). CDR1 and CDR2 (germline): MNHEY, SVGAGI. V lost 5 bases and J 10 bases, leaving 14 bases between the germline ends. The CDR3 loop spans 12 amino acids. CDR3 nucleotide sequence: TGTGCCAGCAGTGGATACAGGGAGGGAGCTTTCTTT. The encoded protein is CASSGYREGAFF.

The V gene is TRBV27, the J gene TRBJ2-7, with a possible D match to TRBD2 (5 bases). With 5 bases removed from V and 1 base from J, the gap between germline ends came to 15 bases. Germline CDR1 reads MNHEY; CDR2 reads SMNVEV (reference sequence). The CDR3 is 15 amino acids. CDR3 sequence reads: CASSATRLQSYEQYF. The CDR3 nucleotides read TGTGCCAGCAGTGCCACGAGACTACAATCCTACGAGCAGTACTTC.

This clone was seen a few times. The chain joins TRBV5-1 to TRBJ2-5, with a possible D match to TRBD2 (6 bases). The germline gives CDR1 SGHRS, CDR2 YFSETQ. This CDR3 is built from 14 residues. V lost 4 bases to trimming and J lost 5 bases, with 15 bases between them. CDR3 nucleotides: TGCGCCAGCAGCCGGACGGGGGAGACGGAGACCCAGTACTTC. This sequence encodes CASSRTGETETQYF.